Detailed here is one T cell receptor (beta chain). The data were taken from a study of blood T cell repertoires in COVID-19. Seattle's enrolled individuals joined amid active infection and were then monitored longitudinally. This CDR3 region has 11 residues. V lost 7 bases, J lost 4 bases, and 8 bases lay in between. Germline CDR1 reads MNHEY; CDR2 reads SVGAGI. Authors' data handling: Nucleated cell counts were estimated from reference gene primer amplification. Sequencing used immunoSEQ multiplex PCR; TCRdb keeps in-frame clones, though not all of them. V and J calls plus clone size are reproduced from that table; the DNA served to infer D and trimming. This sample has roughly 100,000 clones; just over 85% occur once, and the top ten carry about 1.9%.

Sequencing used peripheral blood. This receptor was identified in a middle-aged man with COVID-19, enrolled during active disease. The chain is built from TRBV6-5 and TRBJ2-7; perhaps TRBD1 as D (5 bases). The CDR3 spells CASTAGYEQYF. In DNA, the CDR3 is TGTGCCAGCACCGCAGGGTACGAGCAGTACTTC.